The 30 T cell receptor beta chains below come from one sample, sequenced in a study of T cells after yellow fever vaccination (dated by TCRdb to between 2018 and 2020). Libraries were made using 5' RACE. The sequencing machine was an Illumina NovaSeq 6000. TCRdb reanalyzed the raw reads on its own, using fastp at Q25 for trimming and MiXCR for clone calling, and kept in-frame beta chains. All rows with the same CDR3 protein become a single entry with the most common DNA and genes. The sample table shows fewer than 350,000 distinct CDR3 sequences, and 3.5% to 4.5% are seen once. The top ten clones comprise less than 20% of the sample. The intended sense of this specimen's treatment or condition label: live attenuated yellow fever vaccine strain. The specimen comprised PBMCs, sampled 15 days after the yellow fever booster vaccination. Receptors were obtained from a man younger than 30 who received the YFV17D yellow fever vaccine.

The chain joins TRBV5-4 to TRBJ1-1; weak D call: TRBD1 (6 bases). CDR3 length: 17 residues. CDR1 SGHNT and CDR2 YYREEE come from the germline V gene (reference sequence). V was trimmed by 0 bases and J by 4 bases, leaving 19 bases between them. CDR3 protein: CASSLGSGRGSGTEAFF. The CDR3 DNA reads as TGTGCCAGCAGCTTGGGTTCAGGGAGGGGGAGCGGCACTGAAGCTTTCTTT.

This clonotype occurred a few times. The V gene is TRBV12-3 or TRBV12-4, the J gene TRBJ2-1, with 12 positions matching TRBD2. Trimming removed 5 bases from V and 9 bases from J; junction bases left unmatched: 11. This CDR3 is 16 amino acids long. Here the CDR3 reads CASSPVASGGVSEQFF. The CDR3, as DNA: TGTGCCAGCAGTCCCGTGGCTAGCGGGGGGGTGAGTGAGCAGTTCTTC.

This clonotype was seen many times. The chain employs TRBV5-6 and TRBJ2-7, with TRBD2 matching 7 bases. Germline lookup yields CDR1 SGHDT and CDR2 YYEEEE. This CDR3 contains 12 residues. V was pared by 4 bases and J by 8 bases, with 6 bases of the junction left unmatched. The CDR3 DNA follows: TGTGCCAGCAGCCAGGGACTATTTCAGCAGTACGTC. Its protein product is CASSQGLFQQYV.

This clonotype was recorded a few times. This rearrangement joins TRBV7-6 to TRBJ2-3; 7 nucleotides align to TRBD1. Trimming took 1 base from V and 1 from J; bases not matched to a gene: 11. Germline V gene sequence: CDR1 SGHVS, CDR2 FNYEAQ. This CDR3 has 18 amino acids. This CDR3 is CASSLGGGWSLGTDTQYF. In DNA form, the CDR3 reads TGTGCCAGCAGCTTAGGAGGGGGCTGGTCGTTGGGCACAGATACGCAGTATTTT.

This clonotype was counted many times. V and J are TRBV5-1 and TRBJ2-7; TRBD1 agrees at 8 bases. CDR1 SGHRS and CDR2 YFSETQ come from the germline V gene. The CDR3 consists of 13 residues. V trimming: 0 bases; J trimming: 6 bases; junction bases outside the gene matches: 2. CDR3 nucleotides: TGCGCCAGCAGCTTGGGGACAGGGAGCGAGCAGTACTTC. Amino acids: CASSLGTGSEQYF.

This clonotype was detected ten times or more. The chain couples TRBV5-1 to TRBJ2-3; no clear D. This CDR3 has 14 residues. V was cut by 0 bases and J by 2 bases, with 7 bases left in between. Germline values: CDR1 SGHRS, CDR2 YFSETQ. The CDR3: CASSLVVLTDTQYF. CDR3 coding DNA: TGCGCCAGCAGCTTGGTGGTCCTCACAGATACGCAGTATTTT.

This chain links TRBV5-1 with TRBJ1-2; the D gene is possibly TRBD1 (6 bases). Germline V CDR1 and CDR2: SGHRS, YFSETQ. The CDR3 is made up of 14 amino acids. Trimming removed 0 bases from V and 3 bases from J, with 9 bases in between. This chain's CDR3 is CASSLAGQYYGYTF. The CDR3 DNA follows: TGCGCCAGCAGCTTGGCCGGACAGTACTATGGCTACACCTTC. Supplemented by reference TRBV5-1 and TRBJ1-2, the full variable domain reads KAGVTQTPRYLIKTRGQQVTLSCSPISGHRSVSWYQQTPGQGLQFLFEYFSETQRNKGNFPGRFSGRQFSNSRSEMNVSTLELGDSALYLCASSLAGQYYGYTFGSGTRLTVV.

The table lists this clonotype with many counts. The gene calls are TRBV18 and TRBJ2-4; 9 bases map to TRBD1. This CDR3 is built from 16 residues. V dropped 3 bases and J dropped 1; count of bases not matched to a gene: 4. Germline V CDR1 and CDR2: KGHSH, LQKENI. The CDR3 DNA is TGTGCCAGCTCACCTAGGGACAGGGCGGCCAAAAACATTCAGTACTTC. Translation gives CASSPRDRAAKNIQYF. Based on the CDR3 plus reference TRBV18 and TRBJ2-4, the full variable domain is NAGVMQNPRHLVRRRGQEARLRCSPMKGHSHVYWYRQLPEEGLKFMVYLQKENIIDESGMPKERFSAEFPKEGPSILRIQQVVRGDSAAYFCASSPRDRAAKNIQYFGAGTRLSVL.

This clonotype was seen repeatedly, ten times or more. CDR3 DNA: TGTGCCAGCAGCGTCACACACGAACAGGGGGATACGCAGTATTTT. Its translation: CASSVTHEQGDTQYF. The gene calls are TRBV9 and TRBJ2-3, with 7 bases identical to TRBD1. This CDR3 has 15 residues. V shed 2 bases and J 6 bases; nucleotides not matched to a gene: 9. Germline CDR1 SGDLS, CDR2 YYNGEE.

This clonotype was seen many times. CDR3 coding DNA: TGTGCCAGCAGTTACTCGGCTGGGACTGAAGCTTTCTTT. Protein product: CASSYSAGTEAFF. The V call is TRBV6-5, the J call TRBJ1-1; D gene unclear. V shed 0 bases and J shed 5 bases, with 7 bases lying between them. There are 13 residues in the CDR3. CDR1 and CDR2 (germline): MNHEY, SVGAGI.

This clonotype has only a few counts. The V and J genes are TRBV9 and TRBJ2-5; 13 nucleotides line up with TRBD2. Germline lookup yields CDR1 SGDLS and CDR2 YYNGEE. V gave up 3 bases and J gave up 4 bases; unmatched junction bases: 6. The CDR3 runs 16 residues. CDR3 in amino acids: CASSGILAGGPETQYF. As DNA, the CDR3 is TGTGCCAGCAGCGGGATACTAGCGGGGGGGCCAGAGACCCAGTACTTC.

This clonotype showed up many times. V usage is TRBV20-1 and J usage is TRBJ1-3; no reliable D call. This CDR3 has 13 residues. Germline V CDR1 and CDR2: DFQATT, SNEGSKA (reference sequence). V lost 5 bases and J 4 bases, leaving 12 bases between the germline ends. DNA for the CDR3: TGCAGTGCTCCCCCACCGGGGGGAAACACCATATATTTT. The encoded protein is CSAPPPGGNTIYF.

The chain is built from TRBV4-3 and TRBJ2-5; 9 bases fit TRBD2. After removal of 2 bases from V and 2 bases from J, the junction contained 3 bases not matched to a gene. Per the germline V gene, CDR1 is LGHNA and CDR2 is YSLEER. The CDR3 totals 15 residues. The CDR3 is CASSQLAGFQETQYF. DNA of the CDR3: TGCGCCAGCAGCCAACTAGCGGGGTTTCAAGAGACCCAGTACTTC.

This clonotype was counted ten times or more. The chain couples TRBV29-1 to TRBJ1-5; D remains unclear. The germline V and J ends were trimmed by 4 bases and 6 bases, with 10 bases remaining between them. This CDR3 contains 12 residues. Germline V CDR1 and CDR2: SQVTM, ANQGSEA. The CDR3 nucleotides are TGCAGCGTTGGGGAGGTTGGTCAGCCCCAGCATTTT. This codes for CSVGEVGQPQHF. Full variable domain (rest looked up from reference TRBV29-1 and TRBJ1-5): SAVISQKPSRDICQRGTSLTIQCQVDSQVTMMFWYRQQPGQSLTLIATANQGSEATYESGFVIDKFPISRPNLTFSTLTVSNMSPEDSSIYLCSVGEVGQPQHFGDGTRLSIL.

This clonotype has a count of ten or more. Germline and junction disagree at one end, which may indicate a read error. This sequence joins TRBV7-7 and TRBJ2-3, with 7 positions matching TRBD2. Germline-derived CDR1 and CDR2 are SSHAT and FNYEAQ (reference sequence). This CDR3 spans 13 amino acids. This CDR3 is CASSSGGSDTQYF. Written as DNA, the CDR3 is TGTGCTAGCAGCTCCGGGGGGTCAGATACGCAGTATTTT.

This rearrangement joins TRBV20-1 to TRBJ2-5, with 9 bases lining up with TRBD1. V lost 5 bases to trimming and J lost 6 bases; unmatched junction nucleotides: 4. Germline V gives CDR1 DFQATT, CDR2 SNEGSKA (reference sequence). The length of the CDR3 is 12 residues. The CDR3: CSAWDRAKTQYF. The CDR3 nucleotides are TGCAGTGCTTGGGACAGGGCCAAGACCCAGTACTTC.

This clonotype was seen more than once but under ten times. The chain has TRBV28 and TRBJ1-1; D is unclear. In germline, CDR1 is MDHEN, CDR2 SYDVKM. Deletions cut 1 base from V and 5 bases from J, with 14 bases between. This CDR3 is 15 amino acids long. The CDR3 sequence is CASSLLPGLETEAFF. CDR3 nucleotide sequence: TGTGCCAGCAGTTTATTGCCGGGTCTGGAAACTGAAGCTTTCTTT. Combining the CDR3 with reference TRBV28 and TRBJ1-1 gives the whole variable domain DVKVTQSSRYLVKRTGEKVFLECVQDMDHENMFWYRQDPGLGLRLIYFSYDVKMKEKGDIPEGYSVSREKKERFSLILESASTNQTSMYLCASSLLPGLETEAFFGQGTRLTVV.

This clonotype showed up just once. This chain uses TRBV4-2 with TRBJ2-1, with D perhaps TRBD2 (5 bases). The end of the DNA aligns better with TRBJ2-7, so the J call may be wrong. This CDR3 has 17 residues. Germline V gene sequence: CDR1 LGHNA, CDR2 YNFKEQ. Here the CDR3 DNA reads TGTGCCAGCAGCCAAGTTCTTACGGGGTCCTCCTACAATGAGCAGTACTTC. Its translation is CASSQVLTGSSYNEQYF.

This clonotype has a count of ten or more. The chain combines TRBV6-5 with TRBJ2-2, with 8 bases matching TRBD2. V lost 4 bases, J lost 3 bases, and 7 bases stayed unmatched. This CDR3 region has 16 residues. From germline, CDR1 is MNHEY and CDR2 SVGAGI. This CDR3 reads CASSSRTSPHTGELFF. The CDR3 nucleotides read TGTGCCAGCAGTTCCCGGACTAGCCCGCACACCGGGGAGCTGTTTTTT.

The gene calls are TRBV4-1 and TRBJ1-2; 9 nucleotides agree with TRBD1. The J segment lost 3 bases and the V segment lost 1 base, leaving 6 bases of the junction unmatched. The germline V gene has CDR1 MGHRA and CDR2 YSYEKL. This CDR3 spans 16 amino acids. Written as DNA, the CDR3 is TGCGCCAGCAGCCAAGTCGGGACAGGGAGGGACTATGGCTACACCTTC. Its protein is CASSQVGTGRDYGYTF.

This clonotype has at least ten counts. The chain's CDR3 is CASSRMGDTQYF. The CDR3 nucleotides are TGTGCCAGTAGCCGGATGGGGGATACGCAGTATTTT. The chain recombines TRBV19 with TRBJ2-3; D is uncertain. The ends were cut back, 6 bases at V and 6 bases at J, with 10 bases in the middle. The germline gives CDR1 LNHDA, CDR2 SQIVND (reference sequence). The length of the CDR3 is 12 residues.

This clonotype was found a few times. This chain links TRBV5-4 with TRBJ2-1; TRBD1 might be the D (6 bases). This CDR3 is 16 amino acids long. Trimming took off 3 bases at V and 8 bases at J, with 21 bases between the two ends. The germline V gene has CDR1 SGHNT and CDR2 YYREEE (reference sequence). The CDR3 loop reads CASSSYRDKSGHEQFF. CDR3 in DNA: TGTGCCAGCAGCTCATACCGGGACAAGAGTGGACATGAGCAGTTCTTC.

This clonotype was seen a handful of times. J is TRBJ1-1 and V is TRBV7-3; TRBD1 matches 8 bases. Looked up from germline, CDR1 is SGHTA and CDR2 is FQGTGA. With V trimmed by 5 bases and J by 4 bases, 12 bases remained unmatched. This CDR3 spans 16 amino acids. In DNA, the CDR3 is TGTGCCAGCAGCCCGCAGGGGGCGGCGGAAGGCACTGAAGCTTTCTTT. Its protein is CASSPQGAAEGTEAFF.

This clonotype occurred many times. The V and J genes are TRBV27 and TRBJ1-1; a possible D gene is TRBD1 (5 bases). Germline values: CDR1 MNHEY, CDR2 SMNVEV (reference sequence). Deletions cut 6 bases from V and 0 bases from J, with 8 bases between. The CDR3 sequence is 13 residues long. CDR3 sequence: CASSGGLNTEAFF. CDR3 DNA: TGTGCCAGCAGCGGGGGACTGAACACTGAAGCTTTCTTT.

This clonotype was seen many times. The chain recombines TRBV12-3 or TRBV12-4 with TRBJ1-1, with 9 nucleotides matching TRBD1. The junction had 9 bases not matched to a gene; V was cut back by 6 bases and J by 7 bases. This CDR3 is built from 14 residues. The CDR3 loop is CASRATGGLGEAFF. DNA of the CDR3: TGTGCCAGCAGGGCCACAGGGGGCTTGGGTGAAGCTTTCTTT.

V usage is TRBV7-2 and J usage is TRBJ2-7, with 7 bases that match TRBD1. CDR1 is SGHTA and CDR2 is FQGNSA in the germline V gene. V was clipped by 1 base and J by 2 bases; unmatched bases: 5. The CDR3 loop spans 15 amino acids. CDR3 nucleotides: TGTGCCAGCAGCTTAGGCAGGGGGACCGCCTACGAGCAGTACGTC. It is translated as CASSLGRGTAYEQYV.

For the CDR3, the DNA is TGTGCCAGCAGCCAAGAAAACCGGCTGTCGGGGGTAGGTGAGCAGTTCTTC. This sequence encodes CASSQENRLSGVGEQFF. The chain couples TRBV14 to TRBJ2-1, with D perhaps TRBD2 (6 bases). The germline V gene has CDR1 SGHDN and CDR2 FVKESK. This CDR3 region has 17 residues. The V end was cut by 0 bases, the J end by 9 bases, with 21 bases between.

This clonotype was detected a few times. V is TRBV6-5 and J is TRBJ1-2, with D perhaps matching TRBD1 (6 bases). The CDR3 covers 14 residues. The V gene's germline CDR1 is MNHEY and CDR2 SVGAGI. V lost 7 bases and J lost 1, with 13 bases in between. The CDR3 sequence: CASTPGGNNYGYTF. The CDR3 DNA is TGTGCCAGCACCCCGGGGGGCAATAACTATGGCTACACCTTC.

This clonotype was seen once. At one end the junction does not follow the germline gene, possibly because of a read error. The J gene is TRBJ2-3, the V gene TRBV12-3 or TRBV12-4; TRBD1 matches at 10 bases. The CDR3 loop spans 17 amino acids. The CDR3 is CASTRQGASAGTDKQYF. DNA for the CDR3: TGTGCCAGCACCAGACAGGGGGCTAGCGCCGGCACAGATAAGCAGTATTTT.

This clonotype turned up a few times. The chain joins TRBV5-1 to TRBJ1-1; D uncertain. Germline V lookup: CDR1 SGHRS, CDR2 YFSETQ. V gave up 5 bases and J gave up 0 bases, with 20 bases separating them. This CDR3 comprises 17 residues. The CDR3 loop reads CASSSSVGDEMNTEAFF. The CDR3 region has the DNA TGCGCCAGCAGTTCCTCAGTCGGGGATGAAATGAACACTGAAGCTTTCTTT.